The next 13 T cell receptor beta chains were all read from a single sample in a study of post-analysis software for immune sequencing data. Whole-study results and caveats: Compared with controls, patients had more of about 5 TRBV segments, including TRBV5-6, TRBV5-1 and TRBV20-1.

Tagging with unique molecular identifiers was a feature of the TCR beta cDNA libraries. One entry per CDR3 protein results from TCRdb running MiXCR on the PCR reads. Counted here are roughly 730,000 distinct CDR3 sequences, 25% to 30% occurring once; the ten biggest clones make up 0.55% to 0.65%. What these receptors recognize is not known. Source material: blood. Receptors were obtained from a girl between 5 and 17 years old with multiple sclerosis.

DNA for the CDR3: TGCGCCAGCAGCTTGGGTTTCCGCAATGAGCAGTACTTC. It encodes CASSLGFRNEQYF. The gene calls are TRBV5-1 and TRBJ2-5; unclear D gene. CDR1 is SGHRS and CDR2 is YFSETQ in the germline V gene. The CDR3 runs to 13 residues. V was clipped by 0 bases and J by 11 bases, with 14 bases between them. Looking up the rest from reference TRBV5-1 and TRBJ2-5 gives the full variable domain: KAGVTQTPRYLIKTRGQQVTLSCSPISGHRSVSWYQQTPGQGLQFLFEYFSETQRNKGNFPGRFSGRQFSNSRSEMNVSTLELGDSALYLCASSLGFRNEQYFGPGTRLLVL.

The rearrangement links TRBV7-9 to TRBJ2-1; D remains ambiguous. The V end lost 1 base, the J end lost 7 bases, and 8 bases lay between the germline ends. From germline, CDR1 is SEHNR and CDR2 FQNEAQ (reference sequence). The CDR3 spans 13 residues. The CDR3 region is CASSLVVVNEQFF. The CDR3, as DNA: TGTGCCAGCAGCTTAGTGGTTGTGAATGAGCAGTTCTTC.

The rearrangement joins TRBV27 to TRBJ1-4; maybe TRBD1 (5 bases). The germline V gene encodes CDR1 MNHEY and CDR2 SMNVEV (reference sequence). V shed 3 bases and J shed 8 bases, with 10 bases lying between them. CDR3 length: 13 amino acids. The CDR3 nucleotides read TGTGCCAGCAGTTTCAGGGAACAAGAAAAACTGTTTTTT. Translation gives CASSFREQEKLFF.

The chain joins TRBV10-3 to TRBJ2-3; D is perhaps TRBD1 (6 bases). Germline V gives CDR1 ENHRY, CDR2 SYGVKD. Trimming took 7 bases from V and 1 from J, leaving 18 bases between them. This CDR3 is 16 amino acids long. The CDR3 sequence is CAITIRTRGGTDTQYF. CDR3 DNA: TGTGCCATCACTATCAGGACCAGGGGAGGCACAGATACGCAGTATTTT.

The chain couples TRBV7-2 to TRBJ2-7; D remains ambiguous. The V gene lost 2 bases and the J gene lost 1 base, with 9 bases spanning the gap. This CDR3 spans 14 amino acids. Germline CDR1 and CDR2: SGHTA and FQGNSA. CDR3 bases: TGTGCCAGCAGCTTAACCCCTATTTCCTACGAGCAGTACTTC. Translated, it gives CASSLTPISYEQYF. Based on the CDR3 plus reference TRBV7-2 and TRBJ2-7, the full variable domain is GAGVSQSPSNKVTEKGKDVELRCDPISGHTALYWYRQSLGQGLEFLIYFQGNSAPDKSGLPSDRFSAERTGGSVSTLTIQRTQQEDSAVYLCASSLTPISYEQYFGPGTRLTVT.

V usage is TRBV10-3 and J usage is TRBJ2-7, with 7 bases lining up with TRBD1. Germline V gene lookup returns CDR1 ENHRY and CDR2 SYGVKD. The CDR3 contains 11 residues. After removal of 10 bases from V and 3 bases from J, the junction contained 3 bases not matched to a gene. The CDR3 loop is CATGGGYEQYF. CDR3 nucleotides: TGTGCCACAGGGGGTGGCTACGAGCAGTACTTC.

J is TRBJ2-1 and V is TRBV9; the match to TRBD2 covers 8 bases. V lost 2 bases to trimming and J lost 6 bases; unmatched junction nucleotides: 19. Per the germline V gene, CDR1 is SGDLS and CDR2 is YYNGEE. The CDR3 extends over 19 amino acids. The CDR3 region is CASSVGGRRPGGRLNEQFF. The CDR3 bases are TGTGCCAGCAGCGTGGGAGGGCGACGGCCTGGCGGGAGGCTCAATGAGCAGTTCTTC.

This clonotype has at least ten counts. V usage is TRBV7-8 and J usage is TRBJ2-7; no clear D. V gave up 2 bases and J gave up 0 bases, with 5 bases separating them. Germline assignment: CDR1 SGHVS and CDR2 FQNEAQ. This CDR3 is 13 amino acids long. The CDR3 DNA sequence: TGTGCCAGCAGCTTACGGGCCTCCTACGAGCAGTACTTC. Its translation is CASSLRASYEQYF. Full variable domain (rest looked up from reference TRBV7-8 and TRBJ2-7): GAGVSQSPRYKVAKRGQDVALRCDPISGHVSLFWYQQALGQGPEFLTYFQNEAQLDKSGLPSDRFFAERPEGSVSTLKIQRTQQEDSAVYLCASSLRASYEQYFGPGTRLTVT.

The rearrangement uses TRBV20-1 and TRBJ2-5, with a possible D match to TRBD2 (6 bases). The CDR3 consists of 12 residues. The germline gives CDR1 DFQATT, CDR2 SNEGSKA (reference sequence). With 6 bases removed from V and 7 bases from J, the gap between germline ends came to 15 bases. The CDR3 loop reads CSAATGEGTQYF. The CDR3 DNA follows: TGCAGTGCCGCCACGGGGGAAGGGACCCAGTACTTC.

This clonotype was observed many times. The rearrangement uses TRBV4-1 and TRBJ2-5; a weak D match, TRBD2 (5 bases). Trimming pared 1 base from V and 5 bases from J, leaving 14 bases between. CDR1 and CDR2 (germline): MGHRA, YSYEKL. CDR3 size: 15 residues. CDR3 in amino acids: CASSQVGTRSETQYF. CDR3 nucleotide sequence: TGCGCCAGCAGCCAAGTCGGTACTAGGTCTGAGACCCAGTACTTC.

The V and J genes are TRBV7-9 and TRBJ2-1, with TRBD2 matching over 14 bases. The CDR3 contains 16 residues. V gave up 4 bases and J gave up 8 bases; unmatched junction bases: 7. Germline-derived CDR1 and CDR2 are SEHNR and FQNEAQ (reference sequence). CDR3 bases: TGTGCCAGCAGCTCGACTAGCGGGAGGGCCACCGATGAGCAGTTCTTC. Its protein is CASSSTSGRATDEQFF.

This clonotype was counted a few times. This rearrangement joins TRBV20-1 to TRBJ1-1, with D perhaps TRBD1 (6 bases). The CDR3 is made up of 13 amino acids. V shed 1 base and J shed 6 bases, with 12 bases lying between them. Germline V lookup: CDR1 DFQATT, CDR2 SNEGSKA (reference sequence). CDR3 sequence reads: CSARGYRVAEAFF. The DNA for the CDR3 is TGCAGTGCTAGAGGCTACAGGGTCGCTGAAGCTTTCTTT.

The chain uses TRBV4-1 and TRBJ2-2; possible D gene TRBD1, 5 bases. The CDR3 runs to 15 residues. V lost 5 bases and J lost 4, with 14 bases in between. Germline V gives CDR1 MGHRA, CDR2 YSYEKL. The CDR3 DNA reads TGCGCCAGCAGCACTCATGGCAGGGCCACCGGGGAGCTGTTTTTT. The encoded protein is CASSTHGRATGELFF.